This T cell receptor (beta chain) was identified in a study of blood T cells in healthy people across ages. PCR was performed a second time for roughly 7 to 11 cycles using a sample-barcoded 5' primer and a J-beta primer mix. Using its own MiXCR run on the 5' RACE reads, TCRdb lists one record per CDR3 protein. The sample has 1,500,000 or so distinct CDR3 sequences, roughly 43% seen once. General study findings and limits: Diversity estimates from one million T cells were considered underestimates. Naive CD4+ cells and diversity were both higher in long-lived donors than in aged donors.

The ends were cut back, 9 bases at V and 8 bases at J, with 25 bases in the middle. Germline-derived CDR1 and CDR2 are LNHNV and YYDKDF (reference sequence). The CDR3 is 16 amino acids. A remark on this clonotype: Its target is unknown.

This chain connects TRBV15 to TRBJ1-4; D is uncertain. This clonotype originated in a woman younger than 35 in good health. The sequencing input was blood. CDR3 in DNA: TGTGCCACGGGTATCGTCCGAGGGTCGTCGTTGGAAAAACTGTTTTTT. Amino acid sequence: CATGIVRGSSLEKLFF.